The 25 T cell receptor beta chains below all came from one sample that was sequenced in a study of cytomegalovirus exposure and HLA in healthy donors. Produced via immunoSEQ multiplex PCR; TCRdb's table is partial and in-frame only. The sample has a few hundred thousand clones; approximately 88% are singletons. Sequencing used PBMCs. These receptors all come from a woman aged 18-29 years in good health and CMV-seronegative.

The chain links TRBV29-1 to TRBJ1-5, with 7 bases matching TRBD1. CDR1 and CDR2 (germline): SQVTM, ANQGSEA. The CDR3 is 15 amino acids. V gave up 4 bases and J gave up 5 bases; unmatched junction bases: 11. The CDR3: CSVGRPDRVDQPQHF. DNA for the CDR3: TGCAGCGTTGGAAGGCCCGACAGGGTGGATCAGCCCCAGCATTTT.

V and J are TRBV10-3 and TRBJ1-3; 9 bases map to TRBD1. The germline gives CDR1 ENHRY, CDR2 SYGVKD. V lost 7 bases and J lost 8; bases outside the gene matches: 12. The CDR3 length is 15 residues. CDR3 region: CAITKRTGEVDTIYF. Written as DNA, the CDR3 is TGTGCCATCACAAAAAGGACAGGGGAGGTGGACACCATATATTTT.

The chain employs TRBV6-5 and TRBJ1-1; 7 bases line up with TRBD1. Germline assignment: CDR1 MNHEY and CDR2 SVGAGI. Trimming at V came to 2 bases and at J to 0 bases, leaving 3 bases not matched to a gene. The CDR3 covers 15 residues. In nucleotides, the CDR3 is TGTGCCAGCAGTTACGGGGGACAGATGAACACTGAAGCTTTCTTT. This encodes CASSYGGQMNTEAFF.

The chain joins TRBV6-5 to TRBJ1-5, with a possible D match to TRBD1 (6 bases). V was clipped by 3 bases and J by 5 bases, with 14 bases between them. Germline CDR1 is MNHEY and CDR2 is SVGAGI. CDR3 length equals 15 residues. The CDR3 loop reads CASSYRQGTHQPQHF. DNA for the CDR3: TGTGCCAGCAGTTATAGGCAGGGGACGCATCAGCCCCAGCATTTT.

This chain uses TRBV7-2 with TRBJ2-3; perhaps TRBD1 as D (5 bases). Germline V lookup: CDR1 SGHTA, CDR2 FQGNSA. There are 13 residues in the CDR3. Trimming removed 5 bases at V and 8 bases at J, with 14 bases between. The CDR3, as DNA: TGTGCCAGCAGCCACGCAGGGCCCGTTACGCAGTATTTT. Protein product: CASSHAGPVTQYF.

CDR3: CASSEAGTEAFF. The CDR3 nucleotides read TGCGCCAGCAGCGAGGCAGGGACTGAAGCTTTCTTT. The chain carries TRBV5-1 and TRBJ1-1; maybe TRBD1 (5 bases). The V and J ends lost 4 bases and 5 bases respectively, with 9 bases between them. Germline CDR1 is SGHRS and CDR2 is YFSETQ. The CDR3 runs 12 residues.

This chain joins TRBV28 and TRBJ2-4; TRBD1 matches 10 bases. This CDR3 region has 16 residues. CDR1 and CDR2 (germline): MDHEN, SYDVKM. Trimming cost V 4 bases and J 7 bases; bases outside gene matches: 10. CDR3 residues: CASSSPGQGIGNIQYF. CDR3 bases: TGTGCCAGCAGTTCACCGGGACAGGGGATTGGGAACATTCAGTACTTC.

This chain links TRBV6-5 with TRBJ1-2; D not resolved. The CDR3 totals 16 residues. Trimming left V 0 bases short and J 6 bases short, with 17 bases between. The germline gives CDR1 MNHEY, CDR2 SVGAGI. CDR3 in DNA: TGTGCCAGCAGTTACTCTGCCGGGGTCGCAGCGGATGGCTACACCTTC. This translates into CASSYSAGVAADGYTF.

Here the CDR3 DNA reads TGTGCCAGCAGAAACTCCGGGACCGGGGAGCTGTTTTTT. Translating gives CASRNSGTGELFF. The rearrangement uses TRBV28 and TRBJ2-2, with no clear D. Trimming removed 6 bases from V and 5 bases from J, with 10 bases in between. CDR3 length: 13 residues. Germline CDR1 and CDR2: MDHEN and SYDVKM.

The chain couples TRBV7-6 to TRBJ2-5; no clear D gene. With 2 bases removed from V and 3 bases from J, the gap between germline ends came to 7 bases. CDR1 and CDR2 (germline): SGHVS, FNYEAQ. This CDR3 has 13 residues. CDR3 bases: TGTGCCAGCAGCTTATTGGTAGAAGAGACCCAGTACTTC. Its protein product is CASSLLVEETQYF.

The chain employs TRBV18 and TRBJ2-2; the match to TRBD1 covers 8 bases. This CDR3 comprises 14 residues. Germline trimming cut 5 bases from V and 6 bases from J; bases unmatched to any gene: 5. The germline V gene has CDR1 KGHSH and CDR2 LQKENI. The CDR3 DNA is TGTGCCAGCTCAACTCCGACAGGGGCCGGGGAGCTGTTTTTT. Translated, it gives CASSTPTGAGELFF. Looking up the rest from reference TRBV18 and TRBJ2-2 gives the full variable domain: NAGVMQNPRHLVRRRGQEARLRCSPMKGHSHVYWYRQLPEEGLKFMVYLQKENIIDESGMPKERFSAEFPKEGPSILRIQQVVRGDSAAYFCASSTPTGAGELFFGEGSRLTVL.

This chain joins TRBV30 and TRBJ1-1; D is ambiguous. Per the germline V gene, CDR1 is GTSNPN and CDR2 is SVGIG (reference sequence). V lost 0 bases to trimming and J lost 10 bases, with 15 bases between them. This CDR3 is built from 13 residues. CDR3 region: CAWSVTGRRAAFF. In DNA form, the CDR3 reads TGTGCCTGGAGTGTAACGGGAAGAAGGGCAGCTTTCTTT.

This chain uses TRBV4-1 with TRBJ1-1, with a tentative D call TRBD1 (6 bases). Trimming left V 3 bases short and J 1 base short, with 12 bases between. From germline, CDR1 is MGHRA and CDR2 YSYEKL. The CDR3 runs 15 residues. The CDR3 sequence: CASSQAGVPNTEAFF. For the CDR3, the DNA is TGCGCCAGCAGCCAGGCAGGGGTTCCGAACACTGAAGCTTTCTTT.

DNA of the CDR3: TGTGCCACCAGCAGAGGTGGGGCGGGGTACGAGCAGTACTTC. Its protein is CATSRGGAGYEQYF. The chain joins TRBV15 to TRBJ2-7, with D possibly matching TRBD2 (6 bases). The CDR3 totals 14 residues. V lost 1 base to trimming and J lost 4 bases, with 11 bases between them. In germline, CDR1 is LNHNV, CDR2 YYDKDF (reference sequence).

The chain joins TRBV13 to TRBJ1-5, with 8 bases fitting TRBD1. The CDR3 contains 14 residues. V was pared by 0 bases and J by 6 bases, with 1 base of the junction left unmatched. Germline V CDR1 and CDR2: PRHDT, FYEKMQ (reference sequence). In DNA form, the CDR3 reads TGTGCCAGCAGCTTAGGGACAGGGGTTCAGCCCCAGCATTTT. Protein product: CASSLGTGVQPQHF.

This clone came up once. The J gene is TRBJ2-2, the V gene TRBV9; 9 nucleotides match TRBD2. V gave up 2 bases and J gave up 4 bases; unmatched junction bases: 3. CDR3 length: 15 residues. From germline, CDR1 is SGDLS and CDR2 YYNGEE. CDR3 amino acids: CASSVGLASTGELFF. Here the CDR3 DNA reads TGTGCCAGCAGCGTTGGACTAGCGAGCACCGGGGAGCTGTTTTTT.

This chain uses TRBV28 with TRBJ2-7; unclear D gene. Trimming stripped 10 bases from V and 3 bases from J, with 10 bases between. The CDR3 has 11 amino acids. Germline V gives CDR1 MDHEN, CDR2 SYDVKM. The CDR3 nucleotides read TGTGCCACCGTCAGAAACTACGAGCAGTACTTC. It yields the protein CATVRNYEQYF.

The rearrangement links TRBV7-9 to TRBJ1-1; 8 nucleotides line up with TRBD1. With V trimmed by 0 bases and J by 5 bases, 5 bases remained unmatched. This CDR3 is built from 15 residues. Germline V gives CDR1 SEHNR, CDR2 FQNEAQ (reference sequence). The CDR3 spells CASSLARDRLTEAFF. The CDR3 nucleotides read TGTGCCAGCAGCTTAGCGCGGGACAGGTTAACTGAAGCTTTCTTT.

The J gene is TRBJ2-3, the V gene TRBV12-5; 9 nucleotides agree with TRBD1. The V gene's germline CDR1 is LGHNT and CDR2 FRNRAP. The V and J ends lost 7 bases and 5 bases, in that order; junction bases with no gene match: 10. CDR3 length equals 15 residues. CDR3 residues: CASASNRGLGDTQYF. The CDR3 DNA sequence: TGTGCTAGTGCTTCAAACAGGGGGCTTGGAGATACGCAGTATTTT. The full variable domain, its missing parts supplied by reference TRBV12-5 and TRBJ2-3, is DARVTQTPRHKVTEMGQEVTMRCQPILGHNTVFWYRQTMMQGLELLAYFRNRAPLDDSGMPKDRFSAEMPDATLATLKIQPSEPRDSAVYFCASASNRGLGDTQYFGPGTRLTVL.

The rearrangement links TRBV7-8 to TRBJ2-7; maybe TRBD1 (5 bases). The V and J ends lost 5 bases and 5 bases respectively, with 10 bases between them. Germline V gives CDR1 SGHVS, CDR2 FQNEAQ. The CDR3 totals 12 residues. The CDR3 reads CASSPGWNEQYF. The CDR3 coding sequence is TGTGCCAGCAGCCCAGGGTGGAACGAGCAGTACTTC.

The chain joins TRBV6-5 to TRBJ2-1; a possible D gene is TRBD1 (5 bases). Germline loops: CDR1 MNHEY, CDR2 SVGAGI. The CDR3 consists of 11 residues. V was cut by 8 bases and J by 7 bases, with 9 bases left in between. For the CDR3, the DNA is TGTGCCAGCTCCTACAGGAATGAGCAGTTCTTC. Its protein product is CASSYRNEQFF.

The CDR3 region has the DNA TGTGCCAGTTTGGACAGACCCCAGAGCACAGATACGCAGTATTTT. Encoded protein: CASLDRPQSTDTQYF. The gene calls are TRBV2 and TRBJ2-3; TRBD1 is a possible D gene (6 bases). Germline loops: CDR1 SNHLY, CDR2 FYNNEI. The V and J ends lost 9 bases and 0 bases respectively, with 16 bases between them. This CDR3 has 15 residues.

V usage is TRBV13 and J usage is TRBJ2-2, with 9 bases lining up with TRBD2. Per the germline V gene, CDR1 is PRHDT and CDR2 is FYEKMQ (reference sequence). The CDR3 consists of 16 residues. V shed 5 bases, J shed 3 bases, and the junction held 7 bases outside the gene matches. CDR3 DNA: TGTGCCAGCAGCCTCCCTAGCGGGGATTACACCGGGGAGCTGTTTTTT. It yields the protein CASSLPSGDYTGELFF.

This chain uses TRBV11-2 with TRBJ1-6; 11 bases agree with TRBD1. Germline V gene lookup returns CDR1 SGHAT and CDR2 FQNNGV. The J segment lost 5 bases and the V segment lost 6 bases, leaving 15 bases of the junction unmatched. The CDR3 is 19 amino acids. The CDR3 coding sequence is TGTGCCAGCAGGGCTAGCTTTAAGGACAGGGGGCAGGATAATTCACCCCTCCACTTT. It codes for CASRASFKDRGQDNSPLHF.

CDR3 loop: CASKRASGSYEQYF. CDR3 bases: TGTGCCAGCAAGCGGGCTAGCGGGAGTTACGAGCAGTACTTC. The chain joins TRBV6-5 to TRBJ2-7; TRBD2 aligns across 10 bases. The V segment lost 7 bases and the J segment 4 bases; nucleotides outside the gene matches: 7. The germline CDR1 and CDR2 sequences are MNHEY and SVGAGI. This CDR3 comprises 14 residues.